The entry below gives a single T cell receptor (beta chain) sequence along with its context. CDR3 length equals 15 residues. Looked up from germline, CDR1 is ENHRY and CDR2 is SYGVKD. V was shortened by 6 bases and J by 0 bases, with 9 bases between the two germline ends. Time point meaning: newly diagnosed GD, antithyroid drugs for less than 3 months. The TCR library used RNA extracted from PBMCs. Graves' disease diagnoses used American Thyroid Association guidelines. Researchers made TCR beta libraries by using iRepertoire HTBI primers and running Arm-PCR on CDR3 regions. TCRdb independently ran MiXCR on the multiplex PCR reads; one entry per CDR3 protein. The sample contains a few hundred thousand distinct CDR3 sequences, approximately 12% of which appear only once. This sample is drawn from a study of regulatory T cells in long-lasting Graves disease. The same data also went into a second study, on T cells in Graves' hyperthyroidism and ophthalmopathy.

The chain combines TRBV10-3 with TRBJ2-6; D uncertain. The TCR comes from a woman younger than 30 with Graves disease. This specimen consisted of peripheral blood mononuclear cells (PBMCs), obtained at new diagnosis, from a patient treated with antithyroid drugs. CDR3 DNA sequence: TGTGCCATCAGGAGAGATAACTCTGGGGCCAACGTCCTGACTTTC. This sequence encodes CAIRRDNSGANVLTF.